The 12 T cell receptor beta chains in this list originate from one sample, sequenced in a study of control samples from healthy donors and cancer patients. This table comes from immunoSEQ multiplex PCR, and its TCRdb copy is limited to in-frame clones, with some not included. The repertoire consists of approximately 110,000 clones, with approximately 90% occurring once and the leading ten covering 3.5% to 4.5%. Sequenced material: blood. These receptors all come from a human donor in good health. The donor label of this sample is uncertain.

This chain joins TRBV5-4 and TRBJ2-1; D unclear. This CDR3 comprises 16 residues. The ends were cut back, 2 bases at V and 0 bases at J, with 12 bases in the middle. CDR1 is SGHNT, CDR2 YYREEE, per germline (reference sequence). CDR3 sequence: CASSFPPRASYNEQFF. As DNA, the CDR3 is TGTGCCAGCAGCTTTCCCCCCCGGGCCTCCTACAATGAGCAGTTCTTC.

This chain joins TRBV11-2 and TRBJ2-7, with 9 bases identical to TRBD1. CDR1 is SGHAT, CDR2 FQNNGV, per germline. The CDR3 totals 13 residues. Trimming cost V 4 bases and J 3 bases; bases outside gene matches: 1. The DNA for the CDR3 is TGTGCCAGCAGCTCGGACAGGGGCTACGAGCAGTACGTC. Protein: CASSSDRGYEQYV.

This rearrangement joins TRBV15 to TRBJ1-4; 7 nucleotides match TRBD1. The CDR3 is 18 residues long. Germline V gives CDR1 LNHNV, CDR2 YYDKDF (reference sequence). J was trimmed by 3 bases and V by 0 bases; bases with no gene match: 10. The CDR3 here is CATSRDPLWGTANEKLFF. The CDR3 DNA is TGTGCCACCAGCAGAGATCCGCTGTGGGGGACAGCTAATGAAAAACTGTTTTTT. Full variable domain (missing parts from reference TRBV15 and TRBJ1-4): DAMVIQNPRYQVTQFGKPVTLSCSQTLNHNVMYWYQQKSSQAPKLLFHYYDKDFNNEADTPDNFQSRRPNTSFCFLDIRSPGLGDTAMYLCATSRDPLWGTANEKLFFGSGTQLSVL.

The chain couples TRBV5-6 to TRBJ1-2; perhaps TRBD1 as D (5 bases). The V gene lost 0 bases and the J gene lost 0 bases, with 9 bases spanning the gap. This CDR3 has 15 residues. From germline, CDR1 is SGHDT and CDR2 YYEEEE. As DNA, the CDR3 is TGTGCCAGCAGCTTGGGAACAGGAGCTAACTATGGCTACACCTTC. Residues: CASSLGTGANYGYTF.

The chain links TRBV29-1 to TRBJ2-1; D is perhaps TRBD1 (6 bases). V lost 4 bases to trimming and J lost 4 bases, with 14 bases between them. The CDR3 consists of 14 residues. Germline assignment: CDR1 SQVTM and CDR2 ANQGSEA. For the CDR3, the DNA is TGCAGCGTTGGGAGGACAGCCACGTACAATGAGCAGTTCTTC. Translated, it gives CSVGRTATYNEQFF.

The chain links TRBV11-2 to TRBJ2-2, with D possibly matching TRBD2 (5 bases). V was pared by 7 bases and J by 4 bases, with 10 bases between. The CDR3 runs 13 residues. Germline assignment: CDR1 SGHAT and CDR2 FQNNGV. CDR3 DNA sequence: TGTGCCAGCAAACGTGCGGGCACCGGGGAGCTGTTTTTT. Translation: CASKRAGTGELFF.

The V call is TRBV15, the J call TRBJ2-7, with D hard to call. Germline-derived CDR1 and CDR2 are LNHNV and YYDKDF (reference sequence). This CDR3 is built from 13 residues. Trimming shortened V by 4 bases and J by 3 bases, and 10 bases separated the two germline ends. The CDR3 region is CATSMVSRYEQYF. CDR3 DNA: TGTGCCACCAGCATGGTGTCACGCTACGAGCAGTACTTC.

The V gene is TRBV3-1 (or the pseudogene TRBV3-2), the J gene TRBJ2-7; 12 bases are shared with TRBD2. CDR3 length: 18 amino acids. Germline CDR1 reads LGHDT; CDR2 reads YNNKEL (reference sequence). The V and J ends lost 6 bases and 3 bases, in that order; junction bases with no gene match: 15. The CDR3 loop is CASRASPSGGALRYEQYF. CDR3 nucleotides: TGTGCCAGCAGGGCAAGCCCTAGCGGGGGGGCCCTTCGCTACGAGCAGTACTTC.

This sequence joins TRBV3-1 (or the pseudogene TRBV3-2) and TRBJ2-7; D is unresolved. Trimming cost V 4 bases and J 0 bases, with 13 bases left between them. The CDR3 spans 15 residues. The germline V gene encodes CDR1 LGHDT and CDR2 YNNKEL (reference sequence). DNA of the CDR3: TGTGCCAGCAGCCCCTCCCTCTCTAGCTCCTACGAGCAGTACTTC. Its protein is CASSPSLSSSYEQYF.

The chain employs TRBV28 and TRBJ1-4; no clear D gene. V gave up 5 bases and J gave up 5 bases, with 12 bases separating them. Germline V gene sequence: CDR1 MDHEN, CDR2 SYDVKM. The CDR3 length is 14 residues. This CDR3 reads CASSPGAVNEKLFF. In nucleotides, the CDR3 is TGTGCCAGCAGTCCCGGTGCGGTAAATGAAAAACTGTTTTTT.

The chain uses TRBV7-2 and TRBJ1-3; tentatively, D is TRBD1 (5 bases). Germline V CDR1 and CDR2: SGHTA, FQGNSA. V gave up 6 bases and J gave up 1 base, with 19 bases separating them. This CDR3 is built from 17 residues. The CDR3 DNA follows: TGTGCCAGCAGTTCTGGCAGGGTGGCCGCGTCTGGAAACACCATATATTTT. Encoded protein: CASSSGRVAASGNTIYF.

The chain combines TRBV18 with TRBJ1-1; no reliable D call. This CDR3 has 15 residues. From germline, CDR1 is KGHSH and CDR2 LQKENI. Trimming left V 3 bases short and J 0 bases short, with 11 bases between. As DNA, the CDR3 is TGTGCCAGCTCACCGCCGGGTTTCTTGAACACTGAAGCTTTCTTT. As protein: CASSPPGFLNTEAFF.